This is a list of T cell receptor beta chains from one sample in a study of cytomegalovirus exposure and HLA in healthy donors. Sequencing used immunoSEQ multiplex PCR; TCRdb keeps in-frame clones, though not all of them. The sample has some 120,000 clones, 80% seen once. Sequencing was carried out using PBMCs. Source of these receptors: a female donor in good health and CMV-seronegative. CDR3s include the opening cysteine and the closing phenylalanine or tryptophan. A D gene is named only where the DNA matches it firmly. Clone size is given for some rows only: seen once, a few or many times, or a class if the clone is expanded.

CDR3nt: TGCAGTGCTAGAAGGAGTAATAGATCTTTCTTT
CDR3aa: CSARRSNRSFF
v_gene: TRBV20-1
d_gene: -
j_gene: TRBJ1-1
abundance: -

CDR3nt: TGTGCCAGCAGCCCGCCCCTTGGGGACAGGGATTCCACTGAAGCTTTCTTT
CDR3aa: CASSPPLGDRDSTEAFF
v_gene: TRBV5-5
d_gene: TRBD1
j_gene: TRBJ1-1
abundance: -

CDR3nt: TGTTCCAGCAGTCCCGACACTGAAGCTTTCTTT
CDR3aa: CSSSPDTEAFF
v_gene: TRBV7-9
d_gene: -
j_gene: TRBJ1-1
abundance: -

CDR3nt: TGTGCCAGCAGCCCCCGAGGGAGAAATACGCAGTATTTT
CDR3aa: CASSPRGRNTQYF
v_gene: TRBV14
d_gene: -
j_gene: TRBJ2-3
abundance: -

CDR3nt: TGTGCCAGTAGTATAGATCCCCCCGGACAGGGGTGGTCGAACACTGAAGCTTTCTTT
CDR3aa: CASSIDPPGQGWSNTEAFF
v_gene: TRBV19
d_gene: TRBD1
j_gene: TRBJ1-1
abundance: -

CDR3nt: TGCGCCAGCAGGCCCGGGACAGCCGAAGACACCATATATTTT
CDR3aa: CASRPGTAEDTIYF
v_gene: TRBV5-1
d_gene: TRBD1
j_gene: TRBJ1-3
abundance: -

CDR3nt: TGTGCCAGTACTGAGAGGGCTAGCAATCAGCCCCAGCATTTT
CDR3aa: CASTERASNQPQHF
v_gene: TRBV19
d_gene: -
j_gene: TRBJ1-5
abundance: -

CDR3nt: TGCGCCAGCAACCAAGCACAGGGGGCGGCTGGCTACACCTTC
CDR3aa: CASNQAQGAAGYTF
v_gene: TRBV5-1
d_gene: TRBD1
j_gene: TRBJ1-2
abundance: -

CDR3nt: TGTGCCAGCAGCAGGGACAGTAATCAGCCCCAGCATTTT
CDR3aa: CASSRDSNQPQHF
v_gene: TRBV7-9
d_gene: TRBD1
j_gene: TRBJ1-5
abundance: -

CDR3nt: TGTGCCAGCAGCTGGGGACTGCTGAACACTGAAGCTTTCTTT
CDR3aa: CASSWGLLNTEAFF
v_gene: TRBV4-2
d_gene: -
j_gene: TRBJ1-1
abundance: -

CDR3nt: TGTGCCAGCAGGGACGGGGTCAGGAATCAGCCCCAGCATTTT
CDR3aa: CASRDGVRNQPQHF
v_gene: TRBV28
d_gene: -
j_gene: TRBJ1-5
abundance: -

CDR3nt: TGTGCCAGCAGCCAACAGTCCAACTCCTACAATGAGCAGTTCTTC
CDR3aa: CASSQQSNSYNEQFF
v_gene: TRBV7-3
d_gene: -
j_gene: TRBJ2-1
abundance: -

CDR3nt: TGCGCCAGCAGAGCGAGGCTAGCGGACCGTAATGAGCAGTTCTTC
CDR3aa: CASRARLADRNEQFF
v_gene: TRBV4-1
d_gene: TRBD2
j_gene: TRBJ2-1
abundance: -

CDR3nt: TGTGCCAGCAGTTTGGGACAGGCTTTGTATGGCTACACCTTC
CDR3aa: CASSLGQALYGYTF
v_gene: TRBV28
d_gene: TRBD1
j_gene: TRBJ1-2
abundance: -

CDR3nt: TGTGCCAGCAGTCCAAGGGAGAGGACAGGGTTCTCACCCCTCCACTTT
CDR3aa: CASSPRERTGFSPLHF
v_gene: TRBV5-6
d_gene: TRBD1
j_gene: TRBJ1-6
abundance: once

CDR3nt: TGCGCCAGCAGCTTGGAGGGACTGAGGAGTCAGTCGCAGTTCTTC
CDR3aa: CASSLEGLRSQSQFF
v_gene: TRBV5-1
d_gene: -
j_gene: TRBJ2-1
abundance: -

CDR3nt: TGTGCCAGCAGCGGATGGACTAGCGGGTTACGGGAGCTGTTTTTT
CDR3aa: CASSGWTSGLRELFF
v_gene: TRBV2
d_gene: TRBD2
j_gene: TRBJ2-2
abundance: -

CDR3nt: TGCGCCAGCAGCTCTGGAGGGCACCTACAAGAGACCCAGTACTTC
CDR3aa: CASSSGGHLQETQYF
v_gene: TRBV5-1
d_gene: -
j_gene: TRBJ2-5
abundance: -

CDR3nt: TGTGCCAGCAGTTTGGGGACAGCGCATGCGTATAATTCACCCCTCCACTTT
CDR3aa: CASSLGTAHAYNSPLHF
v_gene: TRBV28
d_gene: TRBD1
j_gene: TRBJ1-6
abundance: -

CDR3nt: TGTGCCAGCAGTTACCAGCCCAACCGGGCAGATACGCAGTATTTT
CDR3aa: CASSYQPNRADTQYF
v_gene: TRBV6-5
d_gene: -
j_gene: TRBJ2-3
abundance: -

CDR3nt: TGCGCCAGCAGCTCGGGGGACTTTTCCTTGGGAGAGCAGTACTTC
CDR3aa: CASSSGDFSLGEQYF
v_gene: TRBV5-1
d_gene: -
j_gene: TRBJ2-7
abundance: once

CDR3nt: TGTGCCAGCAGTGAATGGGGACAGGTGAACACTGAAGCTTTCTTT
CDR3aa: CASSEWGQVNTEAFF
v_gene: TRBV6-1
d_gene: TRBD1
j_gene: TRBJ1-1
abundance: -

CDR3nt: TGTGCCAGCAGCTTCAACGGGTACGAGCAGTACTTC
CDR3aa: CASSFNGYEQYF
v_gene: TRBV7-9
d_gene: -
j_gene: TRBJ2-7
abundance: -

CDR3nt: TGTGCCAGCAGCTTAGCGTCAGGTCCCGGGGAGCTGTTTTTT
CDR3aa: CASSLASGPGELFF
v_gene: TRBV7-9
d_gene: -
j_gene: TRBJ2-2
abundance: -

CDR3nt: TGTGCCAGCAGCCAGGGCCTAGGCTTTAACACCGGGGAGCTGTTTTTT
CDR3aa: CASSQGLGFNTGELFF
v_gene: TRBV7-9
d_gene: -
j_gene: TRBJ2-2
abundance: -